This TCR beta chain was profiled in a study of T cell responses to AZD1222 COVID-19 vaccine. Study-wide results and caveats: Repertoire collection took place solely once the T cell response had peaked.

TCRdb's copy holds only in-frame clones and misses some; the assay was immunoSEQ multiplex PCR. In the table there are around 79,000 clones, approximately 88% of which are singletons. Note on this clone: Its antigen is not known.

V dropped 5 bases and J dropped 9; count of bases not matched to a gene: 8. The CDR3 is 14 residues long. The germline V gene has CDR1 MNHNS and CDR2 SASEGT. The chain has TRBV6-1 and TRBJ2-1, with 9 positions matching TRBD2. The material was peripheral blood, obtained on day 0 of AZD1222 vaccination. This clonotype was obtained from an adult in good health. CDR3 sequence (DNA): TGTGCCAGCAGTTCGATGGGTAGCGGGAGTGAGCAGTTCTTC. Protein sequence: CASSSMGSGSEQFF.